What follows is one TCR beta chain and its context. What it binds is not known. Additional DNA sequences in this sample encode the identical CDR3. The authors sorted CD4+ naive, central memory, regulatory and stem cell-like memory cells via CD45RO/CCR7/CD25/CD127/CD95/CD27. This sample is part of a study of beta chain features in type 1 diabetes. Study as a whole: The samples had 85 million to 130 million sorted cells examined in all.

From germline, CDR1 is GTSNPN and CDR2 SVGIG (reference sequence). The CDR3 contains 13 residues. Losses at the gene ends were 0 bases for V and 4 bases for J; bases not matched to a gene: 0. TCRB transcripts that were expressed got sequenced, as all of the isolated RNA had been reverse transcribed. The repertoire was sequenced with immunoSEQ multiplex PCR; TCRdb's copy has only in-frame clones and lacks some. The sample carries more than 250,000 clones, 15% recorded once. Study findings and constraints: Reads derived from cDNA could over-represent cells showing high TCR expression. The study found moderately but significantly shorter TCRB CDR3s in all four CD4+ subsets of Type 1 diabetes patients.

This receptor was taken from a man younger than 35 with type 1 diabetes. The specimen sequenced was naive CD4+ T cells from blood. J is TRBJ1-5 and V is TRBV30, with 7 bases lining up with TRBD1. CDR3 in amino acids: CAWSVQGNQPQHF. In nucleotides, the CDR3 is TGTGCCTGGAGTGTACAGGGGAATCAGCCCCAGCATTTT.